A single sample is the source of the 25 T cell receptor beta chains below, sequenced in a study of shared clonotypes between healthy human individuals (TCRdb year 2020). The library was generated by the immunoSEQ multiplex PCR assay. Imported from immuneACCESS, the table was reduced by TCRdb to in-frame sequences with V and J called. These copies leave out some clones; in studies compared against another copy, an unresolved V gene accounts for under half, and the cause of the remainder is not known. The sample records about 1 million clones, about 80% of which are singletons. The ten largest make up 1.4% of the sample. Sample: memory CD4+ T cells sorted from blood. What the cell subset or site label conveys for this sample: CD45RA-negative fraction. The source of these receptors is a young man in good health.

In nucleotides, the CDR3 is TGTGCCAGTAAGGGGGACAGTTACACAGATACGCAGTATTTT. Its translation: CASKGDSYTDTQYF. J is TRBJ2-3 and V is TRBV19, with TRBD1 identical over 7 bases. Germline loops: CDR1 LNHDA, CDR2 SQIVND (reference sequence). Germline trimming cut 7 bases from V and 2 bases from J; bases unmatched to any gene: 6. This CDR3 contains 14 residues.

To note about this clone: The same CDR3 can be traced to other DNA sequences in this sample. The J gene is TRBJ2-5, the V gene TRBV20-1; D remains unclear. This CDR3 is built from 10 residues. In germline, CDR1 is DFQATT, CDR2 SNEGSKA (reference sequence). V was shortened by 3 bases and J by 3 bases, with 2 bases between the two germline ends. The CDR3 loop is CSASKETQYF. Written as DNA, the CDR3 is TGCAGTGCTAGTAAAGAGACCCAGTACTTC.

This clone was detected many times. The rearrangement uses TRBV19 and TRBJ1-1; D call uncertain. Deletions cut 6 bases from V and 2 bases from J, with 16 bases between. The CDR3 contains 15 residues. Germline CDR1 is LNHDA and CDR2 is SQIVND (reference sequence). CDR3 residues: CASRGGWNSNTEAFF. The DNA of the CDR3 is TGTGCCAGTAGAGGAGGATGGAACAGCAACACTGAAGCTTTCTTT. The complete variable domain, with remaining parts taken from reference TRBV19 and TRBJ1-1, reads DGGITQSPKYLFRKEGQNVTLSCEQNLNHDAMYWYRQDPGQGLRLIYYSQIVNDFQKGDIAEGYSVSREKKESFPLTVTSAQKNPTAFYLCASRGGWNSNTEAFFGQGTRLTVV.

This chain uses TRBV11-3 with TRBJ2-7; D may be TRBD2 (7 bases). The germline V gene has CDR1 SGHNT and CDR2 YENEEA. Trimming removed 2 bases from V and 2 bases from J, with 10 bases in between. The CDR3 runs to 14 residues. CDR3 sequence reads: CASSLRGGAYEQYF. CDR3 bases: TGTGCCAGCAGCTTACGAGGGGGGGCCTACGAGCAGTACTTC.

This clone was counted only a few times. A much larger clone sits a single nucleotide away, making a read error possible. V gene TRBV6-1 combines with J gene TRBJ1-2; D gene unclear. Germline CDR1 reads MNHNS; CDR2 reads SASEGT. The CDR3 is made up of 11 amino acids. Trimming cost V 2 bases and J 2 bases, with 0 bases left between them. The CDR3 region is CASSENYGYTF. CDR3 bases: TGTGCCAGCAGTGAAAACTATGGCTACACCTTC.

CDR3 nucleotides: TGTGCCAGCAGCTTTGGTAGTGGCTACACCTTC. This gives the protein CASSFGSGYTF. The J gene is TRBJ1-2, the V gene TRBV5-4; no firm D call. The CDR3 extends over 11 amino acids. Germline values: CDR1 SGHNT, CDR2 YYREEE (reference sequence). Trimming left V 2 bases short and J 7 bases short, with 6 bases between.

V and J are TRBV6-1 and TRBJ2-5; TRBD2 aligns across 9 bases. The CDR3 has 14 residues. Trimming at V came to 9 bases and at J to 2 bases, leaving 7 bases not matched to a gene. The germline V gene has CDR1 MNHNS and CDR2 SASEGT. The DNA of the CDR3 is TGTGCCAGTAAATCCCTAGCGGGGCAAGAGACCCAGTACTTC. Encoded protein: CASKSLAGQETQYF.

The chain has TRBV28 and TRBJ1-2, with 8 nucleotides matching TRBD1. Germline CDR1 is MDHEN and CDR2 is SYDVKM. CDR3 length: 14 residues. Losses at the gene ends were 2 bases for V and 8 bases for J; bases not matched to a gene: 7. The CDR3 region is CASSLGQGHKGYTF. The CDR3 DNA sequence: TGTGCCAGCAGTTTAGGACAGGGTCACAAAGGCTACACCTTC.

This chain links TRBV5-4 with TRBJ2-2, with D perhaps TRBD2 (5 bases). Trimming stripped 4 bases from V and 8 bases from J, with 12 bases between. Germline V gives CDR1 SGHNT, CDR2 YYREEE (reference sequence). The CDR3 runs to 13 residues. For the CDR3, the DNA is TGTGCCAGCAGCCTACTGAGCGGTGGGGAGCTGTTTTTT. This sequence encodes CASSLLSGGELFF.

The chain is built from TRBV4-1 and TRBJ1-5, with unresolved D. Germline V gene lookup returns CDR1 MGHRA and CDR2 YSYEKL. Trimming took 4 bases from V and 3 from J, leaving 13 bases between them. The CDR3 has 15 amino acids. CDR3 sequence: CASSLPDGDNQPQHF. Written as DNA, the CDR3 is TGCGCCAGCAGCCTACCGGATGGAGACAATCAGCCCCAGCATTTT.

The chain carries TRBV11-2 and TRBJ2-2, with a tentative D call TRBD1 (6 bases). CDR3 size: 15 residues. V was pared by 7 bases and J by 6 bases, with 18 bases between. The germline V gene has CDR1 SGHAT and CDR2 FQNNGV. CDR3 coding DNA: TGTGCCAGCATCCTCTCGGCAGGGGCCCCCGGGGAGCTGTTTTTT. Amino acids: CASILSAGAPGELFF.

The chain recombines TRBV10-3 with TRBJ2-1, with D maybe TRBD1 (7 bases). The germline V gene has CDR1 ENHRY and CDR2 SYGVKD. CDR3 length: 14 amino acids. V was clipped by 0 bases and J by 7 bases, with 10 bases between them. Here the CDR3 reads CAISESTGRNEQFF. The CDR3 DNA reads as TGTGCCATCAGTGAGTCGACAGGGAGGAATGAGCAGTTCTTC.

The chain employs TRBV7-9 and TRBJ1-2, with a tentative D call TRBD1 (5 bases). CDR1 and CDR2 (germline): SEHNR, FQNEAQ (reference sequence). V was shortened by 5 bases and J by 8 bases, with 18 bases between the two germline ends. The CDR3 is 14 residues long. In DNA form, the CDR3 reads TGTGCCAGCAGCCAGGGACCCCCCGCCTTAGGCTACACCTTC. It encodes CASSQGPPALGYTF.

This rearrangement joins TRBV7-2 to TRBJ2-3; D unresolved. Germline V gene lookup returns CDR1 SGHTA and CDR2 FQGNSA. The CDR3 is 14 amino acids. V lost 2 bases and J lost 4, with 10 bases in between. The CDR3 DNA reads TGTGCCAGCAGCTTATTAGGCCCATCAGATACGCAGTATTTT. This encodes CASSLLGPSDTQYF.

The chain is built from TRBV7-2 and TRBJ2-3, with 10 bases aligning to TRBD2. After removal of 3 bases from V and 5 bases from J, the junction contained 8 bases not matched to a gene. CDR3 length: 16 amino acids. The germline gives CDR1 SGHTA, CDR2 FQGNSA. The CDR3 loop is CASSFRAGGKIDTQYF. Written as DNA, the CDR3 is TGTGCCAGCAGCTTCAGAGCGGGAGGGAAGATAGATACGCAGTATTTT.

The chain couples TRBV2 to TRBJ2-7; D is perhaps TRBD1 or TRBD2 (6 bases each). From germline, CDR1 is SNHLY and CDR2 FYNNEI. This CDR3 has 16 residues. The V end lost 1 base, the J end lost 3 bases, and 16 bases lay between the germline ends. The CDR3 DNA reads as TGTGCCAGCAGTGAAGTTCGGGTGGGGGGCCTCTACGAGCAGTACTTC. Protein sequence: CASSEVRVGGLYEQYF.

Comment on this clone: The same CDR3 also results from other DNA sequences found in this sample. This sequence joins TRBV5-6 and TRBJ2-7; 10 nucleotides align to TRBD1. Germline V lookup: CDR1 SGHDT, CDR2 YYEEEE. The V and J ends lost 4 bases and 3 bases, in that order; junction bases with no gene match: 4. This CDR3 contains 14 residues. For the CDR3, the DNA is TGTGCCAGCAGCCGGGACAGGGGTCTCTACGAGCAGTACTTC. Its translation is CASSRDRGLYEQYF.

The CDR3 loop is CASSLPSNYNEQFF. CDR3 coding DNA: TGTGCCAGCAGCCTCCCATCAAATTACAATGAGCAGTTCTTC. The rearrangement uses TRBV5-4 and TRBJ2-1, with D unresolved. The ends were cut back, 4 bases at V and 4 bases at J, with 12 bases in the middle. From germline, CDR1 is SGHNT and CDR2 YYREEE (reference sequence). There are 14 residues in the CDR3.

CDR3 residues: CASRRDRGSDTQYF. CDR3 DNA: TGTGCCAGCAGACGGGACAGGGGCTCAGATACGCAGTATTTT. This sequence joins TRBV7-2 and TRBJ2-3; 10 positions agree with TRBD1. The CDR3 is made up of 14 amino acids. The V segment lost 6 bases and the J segment 4 bases; nucleotides outside the gene matches: 4. Germline lookup yields CDR1 SGHTA and CDR2 FQGNSA.

Regarding this clone: This sample includes further DNA sequences coding for the same CDR3. The rearrangement links TRBV27 to TRBJ2-1; unclear D gene. Germline V gene lookup returns CDR1 MNHEY and CDR2 SMNVEV (reference sequence). CDR3 length: 14 residues. V was cut by 5 bases and J by 3 bases, with 11 bases left in between. Here the CDR3 DNA reads TGTGCCAGCAGTCTCGACTCGGGCTACAATGAGCAGTTCTTC. It encodes CASSLDSGYNEQFF.

The gene calls are TRBV28 and TRBJ1-5; D is possibly TRBD1 (5 bases). Trimming stripped 8 bases from V and 2 bases from J, with 16 bases between. The V gene's germline CDR1 is MDHEN and CDR2 SYDVKM. The CDR3 extends over 15 amino acids. The CDR3 DNA sequence: TGTGCCAGCTCACCGGGGGGATCCGGCAATCAGCCCCAGCATTTT. Translating it yields CASSPGGSGNQPQHF.

The chain has TRBV29-1 and TRBJ1-2; no firm D call. The CDR3 sequence is 12 residues long. Germline V lookup: CDR1 SQVTM, CDR2 ANQGSEA. V lost 8 bases and J lost 4, with 14 bases in between. CDR3 DNA sequence: TGCAGCTCTGCGCAGGACCCCTATGGCTACACCTTC. It yields the protein CSSAQDPYGYTF.

This chain uses TRBV4-1 with TRBJ2-1; D might be TRBD2 (5 bases). Germline V gives CDR1 MGHRA, CDR2 YSYEKL. The V end was cut by 2 bases, the J end by 0 bases, with 8 bases between. The CDR3 is 15 amino acids. The CDR3 here is CASSQQTSSYNEQFF. The CDR3, as DNA: TGCGCCAGCAGCCAACAAACTAGCTCCTACAATGAGCAGTTCTTC.

The chain uses TRBV30 and TRBJ1-1; 8 nucleotides align to TRBD1. The CDR3 consists of 12 residues. Per the germline V gene, CDR1 is GTSNPN and CDR2 is SVGIG (reference sequence). The trim removed 2 bases at V and 4 bases at J, leaving 0 bases unmatched. CDR3 nucleotide sequence: TGTGCCTGGAGTACAGGGGGCACTGAAGCTTTCTTT. This gives the protein CAWSTGGTEAFF.

The chain recombines TRBV6-6 with TRBJ2-7; tentative D call: TRBD1 (5 bases). This CDR3 has 13 amino acids. Germline V gene data show CDR1 as MNHNY and CDR2 as SVGAGI (reference sequence). Trimming shortened V by 6 bases and J by 5 bases, and 14 bases separated the two germline ends. The chain's CDR3 is CASSRSGLDEQYF. CDR3 bases: TGTGCCAGCAGCCGCTCAGGGTTGGACGAGCAGTACTTC.